This T cell receptor beta chain was sequenced during a study of T cells in localized non-small cell lung cancer. Study-level findings and limits: A higher density of T cells in blood coincided with extended overall survival. Since sequencing was restricted to only one region of the tumor, intratumor heterogeneity remains a possibility. Clonality of T cells reached its maximum in uninvolved adjacent lung, surpassing tumor. Paired adjacent lung recovered a median approximately 57 of the top 100 tumor clones.

Trimming removed 2 bases from V and 7 bases from J, with 12 bases in between. The CDR3 is made up of 13 amino acids. Germline-derived CDR1 and CDR2 are MGHDK and SYGVNS. Method: immunoSEQ multiplex PCR; TCRdb's copy keeps in-frame clones and lacks some. Of fewer than 40,000 clones listed, 85% to 90% are singletons. This clone occurred a few times. Its antigen is currently unknown. The starting material was peripheral blood, obtained before any cancer treatment. The source of this sequence is a male donor at least 60 years old with stage III lung adenocarcinoma. The chain combines TRBV25-1 with TRBJ2-7; the D gene is possibly TRBD2 (6 bases). The CDR3: CASSEGPRGEQYF. Here the CDR3 DNA reads TGTGCCAGCAGTGAAGGACCTCGGGGGGAGCAGTACTTC.